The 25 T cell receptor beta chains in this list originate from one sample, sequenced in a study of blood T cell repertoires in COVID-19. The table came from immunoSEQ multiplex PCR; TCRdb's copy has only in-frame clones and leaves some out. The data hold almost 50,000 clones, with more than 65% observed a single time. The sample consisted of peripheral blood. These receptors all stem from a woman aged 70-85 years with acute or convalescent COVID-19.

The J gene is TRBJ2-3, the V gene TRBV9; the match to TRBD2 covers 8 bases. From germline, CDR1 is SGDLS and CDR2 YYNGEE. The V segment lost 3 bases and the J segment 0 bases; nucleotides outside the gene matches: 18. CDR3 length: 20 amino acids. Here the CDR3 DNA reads TGTGCCAGCAGCGCCCCTTTTTCCGCGGGAGGACAATATAGCACAGATACGCAGTATTTT. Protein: CASSAPFSAGGQYSTDTQYF.

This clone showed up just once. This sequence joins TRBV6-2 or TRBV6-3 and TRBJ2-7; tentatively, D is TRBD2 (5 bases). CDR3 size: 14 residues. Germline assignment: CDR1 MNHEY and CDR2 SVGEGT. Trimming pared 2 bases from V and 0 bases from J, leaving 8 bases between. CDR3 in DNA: TGTGCCAGCAGTTACGCGGGCCTCTCCTACGAGCAGTACTTC. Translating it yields CASSYAGLSYEQYF.

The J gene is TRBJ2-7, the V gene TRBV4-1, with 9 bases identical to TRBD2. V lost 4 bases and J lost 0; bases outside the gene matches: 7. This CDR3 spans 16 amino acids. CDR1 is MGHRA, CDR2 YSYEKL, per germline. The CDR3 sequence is CASSRFSGGVSYEQYF. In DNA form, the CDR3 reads TGCGCCAGCAGCCGATTTAGCGGGGGCGTCTCCTACGAGCAGTACTTC.

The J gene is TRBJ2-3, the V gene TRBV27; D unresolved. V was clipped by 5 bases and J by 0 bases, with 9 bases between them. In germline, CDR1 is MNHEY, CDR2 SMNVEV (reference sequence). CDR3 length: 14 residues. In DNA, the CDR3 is TGTGCCAGCAGTCCGATCGGGAGCACAGATACGCAGTATTTT. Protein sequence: CASSPIGSTDTQYF.

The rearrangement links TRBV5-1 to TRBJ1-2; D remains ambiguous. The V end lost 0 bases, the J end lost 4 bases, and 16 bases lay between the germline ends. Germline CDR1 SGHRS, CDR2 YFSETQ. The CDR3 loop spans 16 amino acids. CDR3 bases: TGCGCCAGCAGCTTGGCCGGGGAGGCCCGGGGCTATGGCTACACCTTC. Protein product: CASSLAGEARGYGYTF.

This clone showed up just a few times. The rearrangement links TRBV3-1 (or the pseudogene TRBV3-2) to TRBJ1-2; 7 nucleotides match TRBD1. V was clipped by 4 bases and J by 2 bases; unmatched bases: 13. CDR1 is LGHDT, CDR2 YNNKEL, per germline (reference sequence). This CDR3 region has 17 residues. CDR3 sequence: CASSRRLQGNSNYGYTF. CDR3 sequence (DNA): TGTGCCAGCAGCCGAAGGTTACAGGGGAATTCGAACTATGGCTACACCTTC.

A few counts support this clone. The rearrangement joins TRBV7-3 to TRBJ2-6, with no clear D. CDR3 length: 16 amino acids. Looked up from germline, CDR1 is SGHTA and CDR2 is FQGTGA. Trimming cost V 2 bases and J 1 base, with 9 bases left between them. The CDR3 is CASSLDQTSGANVLTF. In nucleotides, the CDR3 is TGTGCCAGCAGCTTAGACCAGACATCTGGGGCCAACGTCCTGACTTTC.

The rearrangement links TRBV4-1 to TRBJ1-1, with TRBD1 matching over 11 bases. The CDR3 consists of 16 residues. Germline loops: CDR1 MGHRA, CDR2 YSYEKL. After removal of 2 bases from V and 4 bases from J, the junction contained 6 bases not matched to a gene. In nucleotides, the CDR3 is TGCGCCAGCAGCCAAATCACCGGGACAGGGGGCACTGAAGCTTTCTTT. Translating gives CASSQITGTGGTEAFF.

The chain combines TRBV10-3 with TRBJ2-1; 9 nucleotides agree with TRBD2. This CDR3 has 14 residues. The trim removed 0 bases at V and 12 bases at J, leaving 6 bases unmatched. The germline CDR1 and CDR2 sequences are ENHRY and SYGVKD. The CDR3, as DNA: TGTGCCATCAGTGAGTCTGGAGCGGGGGGAGGGCAGTTCTTC. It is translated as CAISESGAGGGQFF.

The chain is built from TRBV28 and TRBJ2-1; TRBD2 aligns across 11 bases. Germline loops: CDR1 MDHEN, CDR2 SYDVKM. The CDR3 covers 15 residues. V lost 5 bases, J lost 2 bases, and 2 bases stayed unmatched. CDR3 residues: CASSVGLAAYNEQFF. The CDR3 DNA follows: TGTGCCAGCAGTGTGGGACTAGCGGCCTACAATGAGCAGTTCTTC.

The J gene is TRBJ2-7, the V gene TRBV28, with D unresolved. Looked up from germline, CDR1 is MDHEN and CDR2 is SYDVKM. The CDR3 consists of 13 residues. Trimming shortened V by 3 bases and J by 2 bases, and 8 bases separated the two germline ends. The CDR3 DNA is TGTGCCAGCAGTTTGAGTGCCCCCTACGAGCAGTACTTC. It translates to CASSLSAPYEQYF.

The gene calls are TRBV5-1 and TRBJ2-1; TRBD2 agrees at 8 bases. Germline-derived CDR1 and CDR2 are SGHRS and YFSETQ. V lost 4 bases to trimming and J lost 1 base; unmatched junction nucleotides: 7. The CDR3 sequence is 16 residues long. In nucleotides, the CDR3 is TGCGCCAGCAGCCAGGAAGCGGGGGTTTCCTACAATGAGCAGTTCTTC. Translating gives CASSQEAGVSYNEQFF.

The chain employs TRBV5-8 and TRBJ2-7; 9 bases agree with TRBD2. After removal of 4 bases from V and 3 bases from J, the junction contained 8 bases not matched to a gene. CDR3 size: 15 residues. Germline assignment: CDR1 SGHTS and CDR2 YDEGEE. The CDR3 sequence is CASSKSGGYLYEQYF. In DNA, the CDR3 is TGTGCCAGCAGCAAAAGCGGGGGGTACCTCTACGAGCAGTACTTC.

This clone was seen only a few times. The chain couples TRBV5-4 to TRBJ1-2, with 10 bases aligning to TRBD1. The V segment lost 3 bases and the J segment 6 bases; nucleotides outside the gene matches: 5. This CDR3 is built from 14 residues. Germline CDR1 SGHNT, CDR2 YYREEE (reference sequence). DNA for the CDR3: TGTGCCAGCAGCTCGGACAGGGGGGTCGATGGCTACACCTTC. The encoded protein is CASSSDRGVDGYTF. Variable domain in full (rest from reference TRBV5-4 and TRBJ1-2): ETGVTQSPTHLIKTRGQQVTLRCSSQSGHNTVSWYQQALGQGPQFIFQYYREEENGRGNFPPRFSGLQFPNYSSELNVNALELDDSALYLCASSSDRGVDGYTFGSGTRLTVV.

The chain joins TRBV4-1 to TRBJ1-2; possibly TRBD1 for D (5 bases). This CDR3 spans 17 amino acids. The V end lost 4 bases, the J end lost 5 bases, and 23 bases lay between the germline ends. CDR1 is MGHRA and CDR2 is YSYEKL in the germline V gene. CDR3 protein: CASSPGGGPEFRYGYTF. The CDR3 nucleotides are TGCGCCAGCAGCCCTGGGGGGGGTCCTGAGTTCAGGTATGGCTACACCTTC.

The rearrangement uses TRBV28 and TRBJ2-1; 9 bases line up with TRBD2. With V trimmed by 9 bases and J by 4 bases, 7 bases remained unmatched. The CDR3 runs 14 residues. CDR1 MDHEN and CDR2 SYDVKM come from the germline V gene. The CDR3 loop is CASTTSGSYNEQFF. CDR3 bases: TGTGCCAGTACAACTAGCGGGTCTTACAATGAGCAGTTCTTC.

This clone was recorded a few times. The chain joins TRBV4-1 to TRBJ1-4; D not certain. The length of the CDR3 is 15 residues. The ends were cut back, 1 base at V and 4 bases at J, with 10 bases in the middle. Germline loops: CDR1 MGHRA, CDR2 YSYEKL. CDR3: CASSQGTAGNEKLFF. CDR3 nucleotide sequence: TGCGCCAGCAGCCAAGGCACGGCGGGTAATGAAAAACTGTTTTTT.

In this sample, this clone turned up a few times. The CDR3 here is CASSPSGGEINNEQFF. In DNA, the CDR3 is TGTGCCAGCAGCCCTAGCGGGGGGGAAATTAACAATGAGCAGTTCTTC. The rearrangement joins TRBV11-2 to TRBJ2-1; 12 bases match TRBD2. The trim removed 5 bases at V and 5 bases at J, leaving 7 bases unmatched. CDR3 length: 16 residues. In germline, CDR1 is SGHAT, CDR2 FQNNGV. Full variable domain (rest looked up from reference TRBV11-2 and TRBJ2-1): EAGVAQSPRYKIIEKRQSVAFWCNPISGHATLYWYQQILGQGPKLLIQFQNNGVVDDSQLPKDRFSAERLKGVDSTLKIQPAKLEDSAVYLCASSPSGGEINNEQFFGPGTRLTVL.

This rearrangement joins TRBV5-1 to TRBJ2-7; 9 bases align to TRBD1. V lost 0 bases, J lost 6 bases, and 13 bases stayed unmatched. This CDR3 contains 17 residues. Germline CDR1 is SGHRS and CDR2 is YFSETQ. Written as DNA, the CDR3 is TGCGCCAGCAGCTTGGGGCCGACAGGGACAGGGATGGGCGAGCAGTACTTC. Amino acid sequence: CASSLGPTGTGMGEQYF. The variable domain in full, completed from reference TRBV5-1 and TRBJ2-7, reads KAGVTQTPRYLIKTRGQQVTLSCSPISGHRSVSWYQQTPGQGLQFLFEYFSETQRNKGNFPGRFSGRQFSNSRSEMNVSTLELGDSALYLCASSLGPTGTGMGEQYFGPGTRLTVT.

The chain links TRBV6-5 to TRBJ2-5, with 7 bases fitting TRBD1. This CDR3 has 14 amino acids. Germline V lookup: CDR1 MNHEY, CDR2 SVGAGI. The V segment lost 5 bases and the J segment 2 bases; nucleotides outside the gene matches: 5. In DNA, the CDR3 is TGTGCCAGCAGTCGCCAGGGGGTACAAGAGACCCAGTACTTC. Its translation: CASSRQGVQETQYF.

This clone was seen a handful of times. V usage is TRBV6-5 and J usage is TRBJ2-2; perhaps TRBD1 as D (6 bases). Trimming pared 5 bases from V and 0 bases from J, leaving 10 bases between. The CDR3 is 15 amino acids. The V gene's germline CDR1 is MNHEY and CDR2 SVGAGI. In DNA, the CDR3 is TGTGCCAGCAGTCGAAGGACAGCGAACACCGGGGAGCTGTTTTTT. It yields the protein CASSRRTANTGELFF.

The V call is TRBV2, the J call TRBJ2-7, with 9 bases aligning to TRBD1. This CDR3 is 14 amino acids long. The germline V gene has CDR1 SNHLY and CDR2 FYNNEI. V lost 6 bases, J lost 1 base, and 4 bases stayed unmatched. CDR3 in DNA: TGTGCCAGCAGACGACAGGGGGGATCCTACGAGCAGTACTTC. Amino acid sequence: CASRRQGGSYEQYF.

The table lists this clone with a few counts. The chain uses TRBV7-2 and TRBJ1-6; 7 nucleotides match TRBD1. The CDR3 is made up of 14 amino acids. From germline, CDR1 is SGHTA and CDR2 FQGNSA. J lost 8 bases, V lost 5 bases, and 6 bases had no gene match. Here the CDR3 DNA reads TGTGCCAGCAGCCAAGACAGGGTTTATTCACCCCTCCACTTT. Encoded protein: CASSQDRVYSPLHF.

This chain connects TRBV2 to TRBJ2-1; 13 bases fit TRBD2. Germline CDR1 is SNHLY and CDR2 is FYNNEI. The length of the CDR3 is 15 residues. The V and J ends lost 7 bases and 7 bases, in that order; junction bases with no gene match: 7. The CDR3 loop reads CASNRLAGGGNEQFF. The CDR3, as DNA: TGTGCCAGCAATAGACTAGCGGGAGGAGGTAATGAGCAGTTCTTC.

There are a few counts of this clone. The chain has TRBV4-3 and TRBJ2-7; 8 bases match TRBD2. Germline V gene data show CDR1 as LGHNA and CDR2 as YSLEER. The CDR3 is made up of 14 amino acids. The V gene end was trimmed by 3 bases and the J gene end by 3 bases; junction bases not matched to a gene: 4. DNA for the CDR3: TGCGCCAGCAGCCAGTTAGCGGGACGCTACGAGCAGTACTTC. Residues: CASSQLAGRYEQYF.